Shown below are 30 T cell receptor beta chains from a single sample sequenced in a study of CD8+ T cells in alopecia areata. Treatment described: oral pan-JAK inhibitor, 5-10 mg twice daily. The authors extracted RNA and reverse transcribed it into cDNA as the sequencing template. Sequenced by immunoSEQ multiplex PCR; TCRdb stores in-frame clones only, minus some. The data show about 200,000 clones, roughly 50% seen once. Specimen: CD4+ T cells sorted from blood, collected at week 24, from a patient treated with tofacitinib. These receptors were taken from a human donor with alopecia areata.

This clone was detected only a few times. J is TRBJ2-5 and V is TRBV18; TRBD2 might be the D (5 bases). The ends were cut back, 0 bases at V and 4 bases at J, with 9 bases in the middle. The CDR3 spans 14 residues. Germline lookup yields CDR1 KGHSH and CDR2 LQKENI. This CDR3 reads CASSPPAEAETQYF. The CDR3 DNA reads TGTGCCAGCTCACCACCCGCGGAGGCAGAGACCCAGTACTTC. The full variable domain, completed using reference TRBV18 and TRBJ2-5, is NAGVMQNPRHLVRRRGQEARLRCSPMKGHSHVYWYRQLPEEGLKFMVYLQKENIIDESGMPKERFSAEFPKEGPSILRIQQVVRGDSAAYFCASSPPAEAETQYFGPGTRLLVL.

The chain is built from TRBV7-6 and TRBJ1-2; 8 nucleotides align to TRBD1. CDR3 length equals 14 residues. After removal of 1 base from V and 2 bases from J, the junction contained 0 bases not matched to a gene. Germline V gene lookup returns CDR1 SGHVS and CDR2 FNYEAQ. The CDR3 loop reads CASSLGQGNYGYTF. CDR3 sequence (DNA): TGTGCCAGCAGCTTAGGACAGGGGAACTATGGCTACACCTTC.

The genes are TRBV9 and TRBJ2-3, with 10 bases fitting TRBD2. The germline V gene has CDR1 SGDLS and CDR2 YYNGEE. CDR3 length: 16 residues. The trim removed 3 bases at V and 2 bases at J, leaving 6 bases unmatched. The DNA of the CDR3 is TGTGCCAGCAGCGGTGGACTAGCGGCCTTCACAGATACGCAGTATTTT. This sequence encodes CASSGGLAAFTDTQYF.

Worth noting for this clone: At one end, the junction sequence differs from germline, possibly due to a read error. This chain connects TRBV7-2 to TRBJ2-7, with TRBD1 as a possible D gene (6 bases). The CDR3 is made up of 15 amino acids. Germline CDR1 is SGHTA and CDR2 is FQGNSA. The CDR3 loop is CASSPTDRPPYEQYF. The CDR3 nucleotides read TGCGCCAGCAGCCCGACTGACAGGCCCCCCTACGAGCAGTACTTC.

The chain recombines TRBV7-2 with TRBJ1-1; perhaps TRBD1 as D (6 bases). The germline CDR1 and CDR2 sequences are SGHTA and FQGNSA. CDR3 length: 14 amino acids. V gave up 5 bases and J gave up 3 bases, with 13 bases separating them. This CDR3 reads CASSRADRDTEAFF. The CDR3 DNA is TGTGCCAGCAGCCGAGCGGACAGAGACACTGAAGCTTTCTTT. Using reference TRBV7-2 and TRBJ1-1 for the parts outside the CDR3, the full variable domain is GAGVSQSPSNKVTEKGKDVELRCDPISGHTALYWYRQSLGQGLEFLIYFQGNSAPDKSGLPSDRFSAERTGGSVSTLTIQRTQQEDSAVYLCASSRADRDTEAFFGQGTRLTVV.

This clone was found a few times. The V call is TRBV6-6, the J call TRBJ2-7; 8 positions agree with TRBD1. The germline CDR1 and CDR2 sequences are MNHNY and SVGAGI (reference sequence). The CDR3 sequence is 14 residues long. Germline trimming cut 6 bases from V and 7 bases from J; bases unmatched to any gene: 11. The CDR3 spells CASSRGQGLWEQYF. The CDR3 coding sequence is TGTGCCAGCAGCCGAGGACAGGGTCTCTGGGAGCAGTACTTC.

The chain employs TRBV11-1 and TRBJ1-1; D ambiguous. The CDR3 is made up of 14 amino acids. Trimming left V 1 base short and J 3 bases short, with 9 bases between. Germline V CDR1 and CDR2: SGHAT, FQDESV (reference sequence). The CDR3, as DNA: TGTGCCAGCAGCTTAGTCGGGGTAGACACTGAAGCTTTCTTT. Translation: CASSLVGVDTEAFF.

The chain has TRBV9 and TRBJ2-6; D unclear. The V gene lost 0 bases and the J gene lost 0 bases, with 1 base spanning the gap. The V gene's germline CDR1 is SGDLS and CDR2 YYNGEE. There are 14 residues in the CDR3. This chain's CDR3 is CASSVDSGANVLTF. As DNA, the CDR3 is TGTGCCAGCAGCGTAGACTCTGGGGCCAACGTCCTGACTTTC.

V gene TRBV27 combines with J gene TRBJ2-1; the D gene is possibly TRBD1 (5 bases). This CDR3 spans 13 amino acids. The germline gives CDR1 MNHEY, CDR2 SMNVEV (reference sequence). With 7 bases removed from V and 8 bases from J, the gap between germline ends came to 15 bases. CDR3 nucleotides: TGTGCCAGCACCCTAAGGGGCACCTATGAGCAGTTCTTC. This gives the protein CASTLRGTYEQFF.

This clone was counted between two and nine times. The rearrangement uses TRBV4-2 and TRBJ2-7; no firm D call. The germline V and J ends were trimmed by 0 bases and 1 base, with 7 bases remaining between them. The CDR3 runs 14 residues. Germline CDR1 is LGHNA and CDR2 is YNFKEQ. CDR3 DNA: TGTGCCAGCAGCCAAGAACGTAGTTCCTACGAGCAGTACTTC. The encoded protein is CASSQERSSYEQYF.

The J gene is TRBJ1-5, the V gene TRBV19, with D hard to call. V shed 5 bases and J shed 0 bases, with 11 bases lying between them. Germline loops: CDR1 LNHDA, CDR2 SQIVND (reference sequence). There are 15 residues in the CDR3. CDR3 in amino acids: CASSPRLYSNQPQHF. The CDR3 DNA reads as TGTGCCAGTAGTCCTCGCCTGTATAGCAATCAGCCCCAGCATTTT. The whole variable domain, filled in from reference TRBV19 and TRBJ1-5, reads DGGITQSPKYLFRKEGQNVTLSCEQNLNHDAMYWYRQDPGQGLRLIYYSQIVNDFQKGDIAEGYSVSREKKESFPLTVTSAQKNPTAFYLCASSPRLYSNQPQHFGDGTRLSIL.

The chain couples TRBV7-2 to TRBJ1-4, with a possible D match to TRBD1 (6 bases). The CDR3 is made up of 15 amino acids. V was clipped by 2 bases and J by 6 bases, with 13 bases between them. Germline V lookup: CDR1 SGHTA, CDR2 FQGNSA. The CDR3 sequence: CASSLWPGGDEKLFF. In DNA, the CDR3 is TGTGCCAGCAGCTTATGGCCGGGGGGCGATGAAAAACTGTTTTTT.

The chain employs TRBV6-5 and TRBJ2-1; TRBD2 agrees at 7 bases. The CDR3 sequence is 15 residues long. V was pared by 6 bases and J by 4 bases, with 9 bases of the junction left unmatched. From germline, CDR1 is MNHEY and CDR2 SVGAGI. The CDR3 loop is CASRSLAAKYNEQFF. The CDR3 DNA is TGTGCCAGCAGGTCTCTAGCGGCGAAATACAATGAGCAGTTCTTC.

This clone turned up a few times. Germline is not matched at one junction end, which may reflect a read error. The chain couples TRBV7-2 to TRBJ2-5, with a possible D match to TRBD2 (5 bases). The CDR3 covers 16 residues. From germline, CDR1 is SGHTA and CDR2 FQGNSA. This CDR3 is CASSQVLDSHGETQYF. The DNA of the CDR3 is TGCGCCAGCAGCCAAGTTCTGGACTCCCACGGGGAGACCCAGTACTTC.

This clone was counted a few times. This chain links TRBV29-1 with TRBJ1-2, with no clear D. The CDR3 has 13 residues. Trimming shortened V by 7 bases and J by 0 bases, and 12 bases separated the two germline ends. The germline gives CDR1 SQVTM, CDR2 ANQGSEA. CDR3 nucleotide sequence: TGCAGCGCCGGGAGTGGAGCTAACTATGGCTACACCTTC. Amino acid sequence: CSAGSGANYGYTF.

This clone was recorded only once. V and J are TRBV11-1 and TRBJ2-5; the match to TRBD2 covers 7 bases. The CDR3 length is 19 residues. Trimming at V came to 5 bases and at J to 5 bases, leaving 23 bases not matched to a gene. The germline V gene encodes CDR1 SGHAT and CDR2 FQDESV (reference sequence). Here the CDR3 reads CASSHPKVERDSQWETQYF. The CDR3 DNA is TGTGCCAGCAGCCATCCTAAAGTCGAGCGGGACTCTCAATGGGAGACCCAGTACTTC.

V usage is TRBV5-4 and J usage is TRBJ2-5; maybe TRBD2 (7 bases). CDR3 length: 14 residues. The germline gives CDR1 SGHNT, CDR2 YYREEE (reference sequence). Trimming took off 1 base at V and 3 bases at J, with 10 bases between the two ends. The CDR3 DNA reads TGTGCCAGCAGCTTGCGGGGGGCAGAAGAGACCCAGTACTTC. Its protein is CASSLRGAEETQYF.

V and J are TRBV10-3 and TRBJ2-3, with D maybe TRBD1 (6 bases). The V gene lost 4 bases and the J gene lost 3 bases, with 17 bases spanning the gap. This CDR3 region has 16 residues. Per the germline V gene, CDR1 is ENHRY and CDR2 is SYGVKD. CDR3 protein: CAISGLPPGETDTQYF. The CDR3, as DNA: TGTGCCATCAGTGGTTTACCCCCAGGGGAGACAGATACGCAGTATTTT.

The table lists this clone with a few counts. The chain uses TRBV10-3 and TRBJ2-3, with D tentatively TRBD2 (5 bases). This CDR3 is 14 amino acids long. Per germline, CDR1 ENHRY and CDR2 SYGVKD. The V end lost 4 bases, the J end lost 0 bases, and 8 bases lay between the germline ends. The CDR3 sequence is CAISARTSTDTQYF. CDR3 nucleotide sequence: TGTGCCATCAGTGCCAGGACTAGCACAGATACGCAGTATTTT.

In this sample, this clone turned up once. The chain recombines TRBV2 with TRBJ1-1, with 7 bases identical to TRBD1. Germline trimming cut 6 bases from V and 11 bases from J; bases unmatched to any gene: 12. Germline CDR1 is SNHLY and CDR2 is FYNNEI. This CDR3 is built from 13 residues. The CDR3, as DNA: TGTGCCAGCAGCTCCTCCGAGGGGGCGGTGGCTTTCTTT. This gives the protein CASSSSEGAVAFF.

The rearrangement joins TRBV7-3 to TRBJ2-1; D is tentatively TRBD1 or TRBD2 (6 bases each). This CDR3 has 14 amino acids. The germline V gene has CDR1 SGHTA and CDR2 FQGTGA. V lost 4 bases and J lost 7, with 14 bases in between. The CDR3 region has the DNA TGTGCCAGCAGCTCCCAACAGGGACTGAATGAGCAGTTCTTC. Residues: CASSSQQGLNEQFF.

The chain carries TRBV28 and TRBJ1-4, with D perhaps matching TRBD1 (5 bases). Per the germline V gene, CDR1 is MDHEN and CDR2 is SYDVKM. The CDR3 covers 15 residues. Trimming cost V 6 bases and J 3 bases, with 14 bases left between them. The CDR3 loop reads CASREDLRANEKLFF. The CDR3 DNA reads TGTGCCAGCAGGGAGGACCTCAGGGCTAATGAAAAACTGTTTTTT.

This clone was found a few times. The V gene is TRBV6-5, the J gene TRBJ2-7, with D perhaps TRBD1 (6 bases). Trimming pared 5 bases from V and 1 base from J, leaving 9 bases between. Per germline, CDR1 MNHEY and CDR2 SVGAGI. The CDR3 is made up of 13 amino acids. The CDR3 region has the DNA TGTGCCAGCAGTATGGACAGATCCTACGAGCAGTACTTC. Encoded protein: CASSMDRSYEQYF.

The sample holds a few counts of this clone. The CDR3 DNA follows: TGCAGCGTTGTGCAAGAGACCCAGTACTTC. Residues: CSVVQETQYF. The chain has TRBV29-1 and TRBJ2-5; D remains ambiguous. This CDR3 has 10 residues. Germline values: CDR1 SQVTM, CDR2 ANQGSEA. The V end lost 4 bases, the J end lost 2 bases, and 2 bases lay between the germline ends.

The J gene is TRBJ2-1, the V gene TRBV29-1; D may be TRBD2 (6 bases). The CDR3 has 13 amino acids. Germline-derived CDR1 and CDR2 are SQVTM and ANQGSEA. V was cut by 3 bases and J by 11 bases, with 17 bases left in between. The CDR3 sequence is CSVDFVRGGKQFF. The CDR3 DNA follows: TGCAGCGTTGACTTCGTTAGGGGCGGGAAGCAGTTCTTC.

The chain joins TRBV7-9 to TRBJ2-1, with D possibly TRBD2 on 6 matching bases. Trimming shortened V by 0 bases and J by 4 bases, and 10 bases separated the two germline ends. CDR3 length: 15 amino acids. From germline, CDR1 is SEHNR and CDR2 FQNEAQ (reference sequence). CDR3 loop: CASSLAGSPYNEQFF. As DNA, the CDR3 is TGTGCCAGCAGCTTAGCCGGGAGTCCTTACAATGAGCAGTTCTTC.

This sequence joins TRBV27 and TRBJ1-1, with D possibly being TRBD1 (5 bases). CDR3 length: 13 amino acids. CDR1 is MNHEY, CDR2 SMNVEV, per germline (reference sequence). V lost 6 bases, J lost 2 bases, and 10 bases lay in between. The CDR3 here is CASSIQGNTEAFF. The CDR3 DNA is TGTGCCAGCAGCATTCAGGGAAACACTGAAGCTTTCTTT.

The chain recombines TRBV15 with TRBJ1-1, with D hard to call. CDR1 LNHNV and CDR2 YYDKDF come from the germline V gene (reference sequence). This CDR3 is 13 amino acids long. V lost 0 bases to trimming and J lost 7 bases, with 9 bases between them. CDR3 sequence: CATSRDWGSEAFF. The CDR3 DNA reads TGTGCCACCAGCAGAGATTGGGGTAGTGAAGCTTTCTTT.

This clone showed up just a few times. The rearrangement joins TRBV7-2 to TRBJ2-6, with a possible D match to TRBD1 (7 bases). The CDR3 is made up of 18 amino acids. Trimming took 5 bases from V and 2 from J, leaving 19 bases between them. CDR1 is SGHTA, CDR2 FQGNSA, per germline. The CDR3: CASSQGGLGGAGANVLTF. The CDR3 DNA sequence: TGTGCCAGCAGCCAAGGGGGGTTAGGGGGCGCTGGGGCCAACGTCCTGACTTTC.

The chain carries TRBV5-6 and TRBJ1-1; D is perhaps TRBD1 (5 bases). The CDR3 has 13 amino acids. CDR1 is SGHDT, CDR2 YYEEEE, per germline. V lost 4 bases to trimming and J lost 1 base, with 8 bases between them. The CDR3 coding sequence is TGTGCCAGCAGCGCAGGACAGAACACTGAAGCTTTCTTT. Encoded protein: CASSAGQNTEAFF.